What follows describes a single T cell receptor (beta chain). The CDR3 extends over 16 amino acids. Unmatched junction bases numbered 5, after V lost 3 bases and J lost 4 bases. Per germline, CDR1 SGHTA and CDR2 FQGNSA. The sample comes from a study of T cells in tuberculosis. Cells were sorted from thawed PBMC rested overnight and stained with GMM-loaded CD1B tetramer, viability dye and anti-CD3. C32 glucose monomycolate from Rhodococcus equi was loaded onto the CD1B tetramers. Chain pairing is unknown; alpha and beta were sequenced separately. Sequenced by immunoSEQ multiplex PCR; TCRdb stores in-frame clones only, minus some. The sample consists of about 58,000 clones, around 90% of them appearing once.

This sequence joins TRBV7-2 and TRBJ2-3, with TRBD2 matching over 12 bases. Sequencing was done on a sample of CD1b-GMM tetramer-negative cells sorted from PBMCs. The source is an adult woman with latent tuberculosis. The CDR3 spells CASSLSSGGASDTQYF. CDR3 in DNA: TGTGCCAGCAGCTTGTCTAGCGGGGGGGCCTCAGATACGCAGTATTTT.